This passage covers 2 T cell receptor beta chains from one sample sequenced in a study of T cells in localized non-small cell lung cancer. Assay used: immunoSEQ multiplex PCR; TCRdb lists only in-frame clones, some missing. Of some 25,000 clones listed, around 88% are singletons. This sample comprised peripheral blood, obtained before any cancer treatment. These receptors were obtained from a female donor older than 55 with stage I lung adenocarcinoma.

The genes are TRBV6-1 and TRBJ1-1, with 8 bases aligning to TRBD1. J lost 0 bases, V lost 3 bases, and 9 bases had no gene match. This CDR3 comprises 17 residues. Germline V lookup: CDR1 MNHNS, CDR2 SASEGT. The CDR3 is CASSDQGARVMNTEAFF. CDR3 in DNA: TGTGCCAGCAGTGACCAGGGGGCCAGGGTGATGAACACTGAAGCTTTCTTT.

The genes are TRBV30 and TRBJ1-2, with D tentatively TRBD1 (5 bases). Germline CDR1 reads GTSNPN; CDR2 reads SVGIG (reference sequence). This CDR3 contains 14 residues. Between the trimmed V and J ends, which lost 2 bases and 6 bases, there was a span of 16 bases. CDR3 in DNA: TGTGCCTGGAGTAGGAGAGGTCAGGGCCATGGCTACACCTTC. It is translated as CAWSRRGQGHGYTF.